The 23 T cell receptor beta chains given below trace back to one sample, sequenced in a study of somatic mutations in cytotoxic T cells in rheumatoid arthritis. Profiled with immunoSEQ multiplex PCR; TCRdb holds only in-frame clones, not every one. The sample includes roughly 20,000 clones, over 75% of them seen just once. Sequencing input: CD8+ T cells sorted from blood. These TCRs come from an adult with rheumatoid arthritis.

The genes are TRBV5-5 and TRBJ1-1; 8 bases line up with TRBD1. The CDR3 has 15 residues. From germline, CDR1 is SGHKS and CDR2 YYEKEE (reference sequence). The J segment lost 3 bases and the V segment lost 4 bases, leaving 8 bases of the junction unmatched. The CDR3 coding sequence is TGTGCCAGCAGCGACGGAAACAGGGGGGACACTGAAGCTTTCTTT. Its protein product is CASSDGNRGDTEAFF.

The chain joins TRBV5-1 to TRBJ2-5; the D is unclear. Germline assignment: CDR1 SGHRS and CDR2 YFSETQ. The CDR3 is 16 amino acids. V lost 0 bases to trimming and J lost 0 bases, with 12 bases between them. CDR3 nucleotides: TGCGCCAGCAGCTTGGTCGAGCAGGCATACCAAGAGACCCAGTACTTC. Translated: CASSLVEQAYQETQYF.

V usage is TRBV27 and J usage is TRBJ2-7; the D is unclear. CDR3 length equals 12 residues. V was trimmed by 5 bases and J by 2 bases, leaving 7 bases between them. Germline CDR1 is MNHEY and CDR2 is SMNVEV (reference sequence). The DNA for the CDR3 is TGTGCCAGCAGTCCCTATCCCTACGAGCAGTACGTC. Amino acids: CASSPYPYEQYV.

The chain is built from TRBV4-2 and TRBJ1-1; TRBD1 might be the D (6 bases). This CDR3 contains 12 residues. CDR1 is LGHNA, CDR2 YNFKEQ, per germline. V was shortened by 3 bases and J by 7 bases, with 9 bases between the two germline ends. CDR3 amino acids: CASSHQTGEAFF. In DNA form, the CDR3 reads TGTGCCAGCAGCCACCAGACAGGTGAAGCTTTCTTT.

The chain joins TRBV13 to TRBJ1-4, with a possible D match to TRBD1 (5 bases). CDR3 length: 14 amino acids. Germline loops: CDR1 PRHDT, CDR2 FYEKMQ (reference sequence). Between the trimmed V and J ends, which lost 3 bases and 7 bases, there was a span of 12 bases. The CDR3 DNA is TGTGCCAGCAGCTTGGGGCGATTAGGTGAAAAACTGTTTTTT. Amino acid sequence: CASSLGRLGEKLFF.

V usage is TRBV12-5 and J usage is TRBJ2-7, with 9 bases fitting TRBD2. The CDR3 is 17 residues long. Trimming took 2 bases from V and 3 from J; bases not matched to a gene: 11. The V gene's germline CDR1 is LGHNT and CDR2 FRNRAP. In DNA form, the CDR3 reads TGTGCTAGTGGTTTGCTATCGGGGCGGGGGGGCCTCTACGAGCAGTACGTC. Translated: CASGLLSGRGGLYEQYV.

The chain links TRBV27 to TRBJ1-1; no firm D call. V was pared by 7 bases and J by 1 base, with 10 bases between. CDR3 length: 13 amino acids. Germline lookup yields CDR1 MNHEY and CDR2 SMNVEV (reference sequence). The CDR3 loop reads CASTSRWNTEAFF. The CDR3, as DNA: TGTGCCAGCACCTCCCGGTGGAACACTGAAGCTTTCTTT.

This chain links TRBV4-3 with TRBJ2-3; D possibly corresponds to TRBD2 (5 bases). The V gene lost 4 bases and the J gene lost 4 bases, with 9 bases spanning the gap. The CDR3 totals 13 residues. CDR1 and CDR2 (germline): LGHNA, YSLEER. This chain's CDR3 is CASSLGGADTQYF. In DNA form, the CDR3 reads TGCGCCAGCAGCCTCGGAGGCGCAGATACGCAGTATTTT.

The genes are TRBV9 and TRBJ1-1, with a tentative D call TRBD1 (6 bases). Per the germline V gene, CDR1 is SGDLS and CDR2 is YYNGEE. This CDR3 has 13 residues. The germline V and J ends were trimmed by 0 bases and 5 bases, with 8 bases remaining between them. CDR3 DNA: TGTGCCAGCAGCGTAGGGACAGCTACTGAAGCTTTCTTT. It codes for CASSVGTATEAFF.

The V call is TRBV2, the J call TRBJ1-4, with 9 positions matching TRBD1. The CDR3 loop spans 13 amino acids. CDR1 and CDR2 (germline): SNHLY, FYNNEI. V shed 6 bases, J shed 7 bases, and the junction held 3 bases outside the gene matches. The CDR3 here is CASSPDRGEKLFF. The CDR3, as DNA: TGTGCCAGCAGCCCGGACAGGGGTGAAAAACTGTTTTTT.

The chain couples TRBV6-6 to TRBJ1-4, with unresolved D. The germline CDR1 and CDR2 sequences are MNHNY and SVGAGI (reference sequence). V lost 5 bases to trimming and J lost 8 bases, with 21 bases between them. The CDR3 loop spans 16 amino acids. CDR3: CASSLPGDPAGEKLFF. CDR3 coding DNA: TGTGCCAGCAGTCTCCCCGGAGATCCCGCTGGGGAAAAACTGTTTTTT.

V gene TRBV6-5 combines with J gene TRBJ1-2, with D hard to call. The CDR3 spans 14 residues. The V end lost 2 bases, the J end lost 5 bases, and 12 bases lay between the germline ends. The germline CDR1 and CDR2 sequences are MNHEY and SVGAGI. The CDR3 region is CASSYRRVDYGYTF. The CDR3 coding sequence is TGTGCCAGCAGTTACCGAAGAGTTGATTATGGCTACACCTTC.

This clone showed up just once. The chain carries TRBV13 and TRBJ1-4; D is unresolved. From germline, CDR1 is PRHDT and CDR2 FYEKMQ (reference sequence). V was cut by 3 bases and J by 7 bases, with 21 bases left in between. This CDR3 region has 17 residues. The CDR3 bases are TGTGCCAGCAGCTTCCCTCGAGCGGGGAGGGAGGGTGAAAAACTGTTTTTT. As protein: CASSFPRAGREGEKLFF. The entire variable domain, with the rest obtained from reference TRBV13 and TRBJ1-4, is as follows: AAGVIQSPRHLIKEKRETATLKCYPIPRHDTVYWYQQGPGQDPQFLISFYEKMQSDKGSIPDRFSAQQFSDYHSELNMSSLELGDSALYFCASSFPRAGREGEKLFFGSGTQLSVL.

This chain connects TRBV4-1 to TRBJ2-7; 14 bases are a match to TRBD2. The CDR3 consists of 15 residues. The V and J ends lost 1 base and 5 bases, in that order; junction bases with no gene match: 1. Looked up from germline, CDR1 is MGHRA and CDR2 is YSYEKL. The CDR3, as DNA: TGCGCCAGCAGCCAAGGACTAGCGGGAGGGGACGAGCAGTACTTC. Protein: CASSQGLAGGDEQYF.

This chain uses TRBV5-1 with TRBJ2-6, with 12 bases that match TRBD1. CDR1 SGHRS and CDR2 YFSETQ come from the germline V gene. The CDR3 totals 16 residues. V was pared by 6 bases and J by 1 base, with 2 bases of the junction left unmatched. The CDR3, as DNA: TGCGCCAGCAAGGGACAGGGGGCTTCTGGGGCCAACGTCCTGACTTTC. The encoded protein is CASKGQGASGANVLTF. Full variable domain (missing parts from reference TRBV5-1 and TRBJ2-6): KAGVTQTPRYLIKTRGQQVTLSCSPISGHRSVSWYQQTPGQGLQFLFEYFSETQRNKGNFPGRFSGRQFSNSRSEMNVSTLELGDSALYLCASKGQGASGANVLTFGAGSRLTVL.

J is TRBJ2-2 and V is TRBV10-3, with 10 bases fitting TRBD1. The germline gives CDR1 ENHRY, CDR2 SYGVKD. V lost 10 bases to trimming and J lost 3 bases; unmatched junction nucleotides: 5. The CDR3 extends over 14 amino acids. The CDR3 DNA is TGTGCCAGCACCGGGACAGGGGACACCGGGGAGCTGTTTTTT. Translation gives CASTGTGDTGELFF.

This chain joins TRBV9 and TRBJ1-2; D uncertain. CDR1 is SGDLS and CDR2 is YYNGEE in the germline V gene. This CDR3 contains 13 residues. V was clipped by 0 bases and J by 0 bases, with 3 bases between them. The CDR3 DNA follows: TGTGCCAGCAGCGTAGTCACTAACTATGGCTACACCTTC. This sequence encodes CASSVVTNYGYTF.

This sequence joins TRBV11-2 and TRBJ1-2; 11 bases map to TRBD1. CDR3 length equals 16 residues. From germline, CDR1 is SGHAT and CDR2 FQNNGV. After removal of 5 bases from V and 3 bases from J, the junction contained 8 bases not matched to a gene. CDR3 region: CASSQVRDRGDYGYTF. Here the CDR3 DNA reads TGTGCCAGCAGCCAAGTGCGGGACAGGGGGGACTATGGCTACACCTTC.

The V call is TRBV2, the J call TRBJ1-5; 8 bases fit TRBD1. Germline V gene data show CDR1 as SNHLY and CDR2 as FYNNEI. This CDR3 region has 13 residues. J lost 6 bases, V lost 8 bases, and 6 bases had no gene match. CDR3 in amino acids: CASGSGGGQPQHF. Here the CDR3 DNA reads TGTGCCAGCGGTTCAGGGGGCGGTCAGCCCCAGCATTTT.

The rearrangement uses TRBV5-6 and TRBJ2-7, with TRBD2 identical over 9 bases. CDR1 and CDR2 (germline): SGHDT, YYEEEE. Unmatched junction bases numbered 7, after V lost 2 bases and J lost 4 bases. CDR3 length: 15 amino acids. CDR3 protein: CASSFLGSGGYEQYF. The CDR3 nucleotides are TGTGCCAGCAGCTTTTTGGGTAGCGGGGGTTACGAGCAGTACTTC.

The chain recombines TRBV7-9 with TRBJ2-5; 7 positions agree with TRBD2. The J call may be mistaken, given a closer DNA end match to TRBJ2-7. CDR3 size: 15 residues. In germline, CDR1 is SEHNR, CDR2 FQNEAQ (reference sequence). This chain's CDR3 is CASSSSSGTSYEQYF. Here the CDR3 DNA reads TGTGCCAGCAGCTCCTCTAGCGGAACTTCCTACGAGCAGTACTTC.

The rearrangement uses TRBV4-2 and TRBJ2-3; D is unresolved. Germline V CDR1 and CDR2: LGHNA, YNFKEQ. The V end lost 4 bases, the J end lost 4 bases, and 9 bases lay between the germline ends. The CDR3 covers 13 residues. The chain's CDR3 is CASSPTRSDTQYF. CDR3 in DNA: TGTGCCAGCAGCCCCACGAGGTCAGATACGCAGTATTTT.

This chain joins TRBV29-1 and TRBJ1-2; D gene uncertain. The CDR3 has 12 residues. The germline gives CDR1 SQVTM, CDR2 ANQGSEA. The ends were cut back, 0 bases at V and 8 bases at J, with 10 bases in the middle. Here the CDR3 reads CSVEEVGYGYTF. CDR3 coding DNA: TGCAGCGTTGAAGAGGTAGGGTACGGCTACACCTTC.